This record looks at one T cell receptor (beta chain) sequence and its context. V shed 0 bases, J shed 5 bases, and the junction held 6 bases outside the gene matches. The CDR3 extends over 16 amino acids. Looked up from germline, CDR1 is SGDLS and CDR2 is YYNGEE. This record belongs to a study of shared clonotypes between healthy human individuals. Overall study context: Per donor, three plates held CD4 naive cells, three held CD4 memory, two held CD8 naive and one held CD8 memory.

Generated by immunoSEQ multiplex PCR, the TCRdb table keeps only in-frame clones and is missing some. The top ten clones hold under 0.45% of a sample with over a million clones, approximately 98.5% of them seen once. The V call is TRBV9, the J call TRBJ2-2; 8 nucleotides align to TRBD2. Sample: naive CD4+ T cells sorted from blood. The subset here: CD45RA+ positively selected. This TCR came from a man aged 25-40 years in good health. CDR3 bases: TGTGCCAGCAGCGTAGCCGCGGGAGGAGTTACCGGGGAGCTGTTTTTT. This sequence encodes CASSVAAGGVTGELFF.